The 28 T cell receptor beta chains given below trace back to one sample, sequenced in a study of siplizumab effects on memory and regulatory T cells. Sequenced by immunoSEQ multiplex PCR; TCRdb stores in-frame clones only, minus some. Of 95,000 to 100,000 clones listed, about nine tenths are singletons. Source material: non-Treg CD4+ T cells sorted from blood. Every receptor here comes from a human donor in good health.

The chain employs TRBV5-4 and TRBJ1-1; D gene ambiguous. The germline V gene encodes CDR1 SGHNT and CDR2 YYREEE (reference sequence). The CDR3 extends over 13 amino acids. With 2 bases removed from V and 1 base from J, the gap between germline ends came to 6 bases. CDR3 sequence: CASSFRQNTEAFF. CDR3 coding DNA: TGTGCCAGCAGCTTTCGACAGAACACTGAAGCTTTCTTT.

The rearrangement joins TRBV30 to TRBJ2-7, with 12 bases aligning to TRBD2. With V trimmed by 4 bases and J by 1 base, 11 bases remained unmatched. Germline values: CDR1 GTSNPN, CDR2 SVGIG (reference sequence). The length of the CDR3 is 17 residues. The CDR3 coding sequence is TGTGCCTGGAAGGGCTCTAGCGGGAGGGCGTGGTCCTACGAGCAGTACTTC. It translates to CAWKGSSGRAWSYEQYF.

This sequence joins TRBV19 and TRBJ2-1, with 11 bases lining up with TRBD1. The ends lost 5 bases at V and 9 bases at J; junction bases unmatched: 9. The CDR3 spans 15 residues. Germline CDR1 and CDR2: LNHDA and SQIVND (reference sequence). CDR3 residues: CASSSGQGAGFEQFF. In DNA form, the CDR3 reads TGTGCCAGTAGTTCAGGACAGGGGGCGGGCTTTGAGCAGTTCTTC. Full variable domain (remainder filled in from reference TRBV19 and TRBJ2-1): DGGITQSPKYLFRKEGQNVTLSCEQNLNHDAMYWYRQDPGQGLRLIYYSQIVNDFQKGDIAEGYSVSREKKESFPLTVTSAQKNPTAFYLCASSSGQGAGFEQFFGPGTRLTVL.

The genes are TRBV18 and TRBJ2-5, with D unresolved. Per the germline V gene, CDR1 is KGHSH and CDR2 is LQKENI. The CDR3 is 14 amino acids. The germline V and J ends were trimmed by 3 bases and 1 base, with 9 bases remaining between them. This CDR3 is CASSPRRFQETQYF. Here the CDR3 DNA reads TGTGCCAGCTCACCGAGGAGATTCCAAGAGACCCAGTACTTC.

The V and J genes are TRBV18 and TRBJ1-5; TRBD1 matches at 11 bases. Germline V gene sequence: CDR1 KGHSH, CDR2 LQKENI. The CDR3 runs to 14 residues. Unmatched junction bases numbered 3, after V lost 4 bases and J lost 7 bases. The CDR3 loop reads CASSQGTGGQPQHF. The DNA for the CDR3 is TGTGCCAGCTCACAGGGGACAGGGGGACAGCCCCAGCATTTT.

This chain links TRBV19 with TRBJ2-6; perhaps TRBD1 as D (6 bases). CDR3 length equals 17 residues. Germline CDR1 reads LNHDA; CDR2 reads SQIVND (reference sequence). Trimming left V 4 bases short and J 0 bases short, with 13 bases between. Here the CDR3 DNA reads TGTGCCAGTAGTACCAGACAGGCGATCTCTGGGGCCAACGTCCTGACTTTC. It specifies CASSTRQAISGANVLTF.

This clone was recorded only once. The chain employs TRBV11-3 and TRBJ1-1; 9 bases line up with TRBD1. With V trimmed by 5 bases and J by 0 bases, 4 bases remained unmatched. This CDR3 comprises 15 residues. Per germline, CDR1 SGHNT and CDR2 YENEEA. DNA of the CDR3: TGTGCCAGCAGCCCCGGACAGGGGTTGAACACTGAAGCTTTCTTT. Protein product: CASSPGQGLNTEAFF.

The CDR3 DNA reads as TGTGCCAGCAGCGTGTTAATGGGGGATCAGCCCCAGCATTTT. Its protein product is CASSVLMGDQPQHF. The rearrangement joins TRBV6-5 to TRBJ1-5; a weak D match, TRBD1 (5 bases). The CDR3 extends over 14 amino acids. Germline CDR1 and CDR2: MNHEY and SVGAGI. V was shortened by 6 bases and J by 5 bases, with 14 bases between the two germline ends.

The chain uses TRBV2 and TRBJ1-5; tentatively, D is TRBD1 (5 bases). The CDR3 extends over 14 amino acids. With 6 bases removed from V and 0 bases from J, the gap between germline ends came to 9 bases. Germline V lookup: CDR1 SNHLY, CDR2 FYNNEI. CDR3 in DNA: TGTGCCAGCAGCATGGGGCATAGCAATCAGCCCCAGCATTTT. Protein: CASSMGHSNQPQHF.

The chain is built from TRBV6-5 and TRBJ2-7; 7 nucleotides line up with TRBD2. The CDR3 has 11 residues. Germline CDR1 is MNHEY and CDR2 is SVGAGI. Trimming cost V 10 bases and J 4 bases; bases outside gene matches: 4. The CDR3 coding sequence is TGTGCCACGGGGAGGGATTACGAGCAGTACTTC. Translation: CATGRDYEQYF.

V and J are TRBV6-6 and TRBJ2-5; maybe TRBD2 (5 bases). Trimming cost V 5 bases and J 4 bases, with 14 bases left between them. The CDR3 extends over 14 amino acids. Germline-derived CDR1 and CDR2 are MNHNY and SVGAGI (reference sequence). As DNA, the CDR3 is TGTGCCAGCAGTACCACTAGAATTGGAGAGACCCAGTACTTC. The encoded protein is CASSTTRIGETQYF.

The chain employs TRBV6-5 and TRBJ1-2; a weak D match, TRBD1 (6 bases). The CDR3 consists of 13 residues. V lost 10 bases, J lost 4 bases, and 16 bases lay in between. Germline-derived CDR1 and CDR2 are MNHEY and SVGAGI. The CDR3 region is CAISRGQGYGYTF. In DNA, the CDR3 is TGTGCCATCTCGCGGGGGCAGGGCTATGGCTACACCTTC.

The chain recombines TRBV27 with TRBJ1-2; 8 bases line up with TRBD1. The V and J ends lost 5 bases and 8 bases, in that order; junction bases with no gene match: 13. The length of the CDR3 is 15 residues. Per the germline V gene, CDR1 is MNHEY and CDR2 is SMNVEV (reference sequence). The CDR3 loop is CASSPDRVVSLGYTF. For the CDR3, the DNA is TGTGCCAGCAGTCCGGACAGGGTCGTGTCTCTCGGCTACACCTTC.

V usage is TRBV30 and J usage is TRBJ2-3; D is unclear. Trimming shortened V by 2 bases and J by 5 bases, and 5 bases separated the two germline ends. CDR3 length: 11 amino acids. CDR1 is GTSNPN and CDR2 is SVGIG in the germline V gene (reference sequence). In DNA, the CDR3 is TGTGCCTGGAGTCCAAGAGATACGCAGTATTTT. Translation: CAWSPRDTQYF.

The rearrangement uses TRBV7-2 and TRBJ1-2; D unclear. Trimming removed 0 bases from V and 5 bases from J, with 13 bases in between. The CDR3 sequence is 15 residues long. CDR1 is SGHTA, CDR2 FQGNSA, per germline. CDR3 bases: TGTGCCAGCAGCTTAGCGGGCCGAACAGATTATGGCTACACCTTC. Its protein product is CASSLAGRTDYGYTF.

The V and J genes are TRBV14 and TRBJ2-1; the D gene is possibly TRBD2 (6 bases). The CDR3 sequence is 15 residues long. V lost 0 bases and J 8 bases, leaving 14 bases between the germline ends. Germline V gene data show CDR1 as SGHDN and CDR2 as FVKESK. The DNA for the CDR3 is TGTGCCAGCAGCCAAGATTACGGGAGAGGGGATGAGCAGTTCTTC. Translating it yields CASSQDYGRGDEQFF.

CDR3 bases: TGTGCCAGCAGAGACCGGGCGAGCGCAAACTACGAGCAGTACTTC. Translating it yields CASRDRASANYEQYF. The chain employs TRBV28 and TRBJ2-7; no clear D. The CDR3 is 15 residues long. CDR1 and CDR2 from the germline V gene are MDHEN and SYDVKM. V gave up 6 bases and J gave up 3 bases, with 18 bases separating them.

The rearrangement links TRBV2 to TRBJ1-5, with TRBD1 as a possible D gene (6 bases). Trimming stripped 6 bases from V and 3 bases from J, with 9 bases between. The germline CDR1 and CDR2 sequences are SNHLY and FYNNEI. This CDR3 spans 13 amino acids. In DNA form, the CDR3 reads TGTGCCAGCAGGGACAGTAACAATCAGCCCCAGCATTTT. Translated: CASRDSNNQPQHF.

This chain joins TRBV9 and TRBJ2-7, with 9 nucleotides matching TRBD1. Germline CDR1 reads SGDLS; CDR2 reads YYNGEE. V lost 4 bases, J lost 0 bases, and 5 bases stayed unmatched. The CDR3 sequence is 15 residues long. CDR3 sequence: CASSPTGQGSYEQYF. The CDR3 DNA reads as TGTGCCAGCAGCCCAACGGGACAGGGCTCCTACGAGCAGTACTTC.

CDR3 bases: TGCAGCGGCCGAACAGGGAACAATGAGCAGTTCTTC. Amino acids: CSGRTGNNEQFF. The chain recombines TRBV29-1 with TRBJ2-1, with a weak D call TRBD1 (6 bases). The V end lost 7 bases, the J end lost 5 bases, and 12 bases lay between the germline ends. The CDR3 consists of 12 residues. Germline CDR1 SQVTM, CDR2 ANQGSEA.

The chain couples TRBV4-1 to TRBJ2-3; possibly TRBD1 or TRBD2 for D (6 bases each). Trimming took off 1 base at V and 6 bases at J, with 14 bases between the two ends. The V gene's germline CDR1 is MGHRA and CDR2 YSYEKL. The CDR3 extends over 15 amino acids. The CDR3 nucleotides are TGCGCCAGCAGCCAAGGCTCGATAGGGGGGGATACGCAGTATTTT. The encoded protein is CASSQGSIGGDTQYF.

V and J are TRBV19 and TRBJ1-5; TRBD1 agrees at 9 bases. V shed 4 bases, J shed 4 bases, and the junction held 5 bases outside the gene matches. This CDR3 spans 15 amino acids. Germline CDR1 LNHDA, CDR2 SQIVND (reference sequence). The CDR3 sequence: CASSRGQGYNQPQHF. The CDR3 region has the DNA TGTGCCAGTAGTAGGGGACAGGGTTATAATCAGCCCCAGCATTTT.

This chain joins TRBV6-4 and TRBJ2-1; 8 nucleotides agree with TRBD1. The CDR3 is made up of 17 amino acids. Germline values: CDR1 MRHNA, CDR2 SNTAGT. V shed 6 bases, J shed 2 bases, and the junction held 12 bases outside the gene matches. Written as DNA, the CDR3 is TGTGCCAGCAGCCGACAGGGGCAGGGGGGCACCTACAATGAGCAGTTCTTC. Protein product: CASSRQGQGGTYNEQFF.

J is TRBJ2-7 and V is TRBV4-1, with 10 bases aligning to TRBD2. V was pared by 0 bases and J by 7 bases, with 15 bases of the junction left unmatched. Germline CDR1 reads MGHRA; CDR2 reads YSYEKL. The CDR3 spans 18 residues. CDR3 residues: CASSQDPPKAGGPGEQYF. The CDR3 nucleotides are TGCGCCAGCAGCCAAGATCCGCCTAAAGCGGGAGGGCCTGGGGAGCAGTACTTC.

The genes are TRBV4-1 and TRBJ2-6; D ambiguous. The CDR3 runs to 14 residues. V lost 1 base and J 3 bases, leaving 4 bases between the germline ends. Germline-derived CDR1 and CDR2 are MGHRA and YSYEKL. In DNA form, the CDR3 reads TGCGCCAGCAGCCAAGGGGGTGGGGCCAACGTCCTGACTTTC. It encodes CASSQGGGANVLTF.

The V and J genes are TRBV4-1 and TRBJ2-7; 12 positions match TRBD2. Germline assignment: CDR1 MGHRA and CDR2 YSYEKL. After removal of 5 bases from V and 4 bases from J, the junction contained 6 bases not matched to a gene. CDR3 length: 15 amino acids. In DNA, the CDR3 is TGCGCCAGCAGCTCGTGGACTAGCGGGACATACGAGCAGTACTTC. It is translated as CASSSWTSGTYEQYF.

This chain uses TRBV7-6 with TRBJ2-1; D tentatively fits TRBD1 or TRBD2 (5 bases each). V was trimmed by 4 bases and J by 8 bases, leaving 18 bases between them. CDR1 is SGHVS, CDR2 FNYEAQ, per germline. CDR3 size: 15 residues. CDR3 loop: CASSSGTNSPHEQFF. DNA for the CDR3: TGTGCCAGCAGCTCCGGGACCAACTCACCCCATGAGCAGTTCTTC.

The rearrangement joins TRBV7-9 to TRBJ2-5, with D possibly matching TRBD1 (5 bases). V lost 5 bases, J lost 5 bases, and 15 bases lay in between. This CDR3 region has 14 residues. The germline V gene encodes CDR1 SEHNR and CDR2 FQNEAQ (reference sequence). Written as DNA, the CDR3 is TGTGCCAGCAGCCTTCAGGGATTCGGGGAGACCCAGTACTTC. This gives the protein CASSLQGFGETQYF.